These 30 T cell receptor beta chains were sequenced from one sample in a study of CD8+ T cells in alopecia areata. On the basis of CD4, CD8alpha, NKG2D, NKG2ACE and other markers, pooled cutaneous lymph node cells were sorted. As the sequencing template, cDNA was produced by extracting RNA and reverse transcribing it. Profiling relied on immunoSEQ multiplex PCR, and the TCRdb table lists in-frame clones only, not all of them. Observed in the sample are 290,000 or so clones, none of them singletons. The sample was CD4+ T cells sorted from a lymph node. Receptors were obtained from a C3H/HeJ mouse with alopecia areata. MHC haplotype of the mouse line: H2-k.

This clone appeared a few times. The listed genes are named as in mouse. The same CDR3 can be traced to other DNA sequences in this sample. CDR3 residues: CAWSLRGSNSDYTF. The CDR3 bases that were read are TGTGCCTGGAGTCTCAGGGGATCAAACTCC. V is TRBV31 and J is TRBJ1-2; D may be TRBD1 (6 bases). With the read ending 4 residues before the CDR3 end, the germline J gene is used to fill in that end. The CDR3 covers 14 residues. Germline V lookup: CDR1 GKSSPN, CDR2 SITVG. V dropped 0 bases and J dropped 0 bases, with 8 bases sitting between them.

In regard to this clone: The germline and genes are mouse ones. The read falls 4 residues short of the CDR3 end, and the missing part is taken from the germline J gene. This chain connects TRBV13-1 to TRBJ2-1; D is ambiguous. This CDR3 is 16 amino acids long. V was cut by 3 bases and J by 1 base, with 14 bases left in between. Germline V gives CDR1 NSHNY, CDR2 SYGAGN. The DNA read from the CDR3 is TGTGCCAGCAGTGGCCACAGATCCAAAAACTATGCT. This encodes CASSGHRSKNYA. The whole CDR3 reads CASSGHRSKNYAEQFF.

This clone was seen a handful of times. The genes are named according to mouse. The CDR3 end falls 4 residues outside the read, so it is completed with the germline J gene. In the same sample, other DNA sequences code for this CDR3. The chain is built from TRBV31 and TRBJ2-7; 8 positions match TRBD2. CDR1 and CDR2 (germline): GKSSPN, SITVG. This CDR3 spans 14 amino acids. Unmatched junction bases numbered 3, after V lost 0 bases and J lost 2 bases. The CDR3 protein is CAWSLAGGPYEQYF. CDR3 bases read: TGTGCCTGGAGTCTGGCTGGGGGGCCCTAT.

The table lists this clone with a few counts. These gene names are mouse names. The read ends 4 residues early relative to the CDR3; the germline J gene fills the gap. The gene calls are TRBV13-1 and TRBJ2-3; 7 bases map to TRBD2. The V gene's germline CDR1 is NSHNY and CDR2 SYGAGN. Germline trimming cut 7 bases from V and 0 bases from J; bases unmatched to any gene: 5. The CDR3 is 14 residues long. CDR3 DNA (partial): TGTGCCAGCTCGACTGGGCTTAGTGCAGAA. Translated: CASSTGLSAE. The complete CDR3 protein is CASSTGLSAETLYF.

With regard to this clone: The gene symbols are mouse symbols. The sequence runs out 4 residues before the end of the CDR3; the remainder is reconstructed from the germline J gene. The identical CDR3 is also encoded by other nucleotide sequences in the sample. The rearrangement links TRBV5 to TRBJ1-2; 8 bases align to TRBD1. V shed 0 bases, J shed 0 bases, and the junction held 0 bases outside the gene matches. Germline values: CDR1 LGHNA, CDR2 YNLKQL (reference sequence). This CDR3 region has 15 residues. The CDR3 loop reads CASSQEQGANSDYTF. The sequenced part of the CDR3 DNA is TGTGCCAGCAGCCAAGAACAGGGGGCAAACTCC.

The table lists this clone with a few counts. A single base separates this from a much larger clone, so it may be a read error. These gene names are mouse names. The observed sequence ends 4 residues before the CDR3 terminus, with the missing tail filled in from the germline J gene. This chain connects TRBV5 to TRBJ1-1, with 8 bases that match TRBD1. The CDR3 is 13 amino acids. V lost 6 bases, J lost 3 bases, and 3 bases stayed unmatched. CDR1 and CDR2 from the germline V gene are LGHNA and YNLKQL (reference sequence). The sequenced part of the CDR3 DNA is TGTGCCAGCAGTGACAGGGGAGACACA. This sequence encodes CASSDRGDT. The full CDR3 sequence reads CASSDRGDTEVFF.

This clone was counted only a few times. Gene names follow the mouse nomenclature. The CDR3 extends 4 residues past the end of the read, so its final part is completed from the germline J gene. The genes are TRBV13-1 and TRBJ1-2; D might be TRBD1 (5 bases). The length of the CDR3 is 12 residues. CDR1 and CDR2 (germline): NSHNY, SYGAGN. CDR3 region: CASSPQGPDYTF. The CDR3 bases that were read are TGTGCCAGCAGCCCCCAGGGCCCC.

A few counts support this clone. Gene labels here are mouse ones. The read comes to an end 4 residues before the CDR3 does, leaving the germline J gene to fill in the end. The rearrangement links TRBV13-1 to TRBJ2-3; 8 nucleotides agree with TRBD2. The length of the CDR3 is 16 residues. The trim removed 1 base at V and 1 base at J, leaving 5 bases unmatched. CDR1 and CDR2 (germline): NSHNY, SYGAGN. CDR3 sequence: CASSDYGGVGAETLYF. The DNA read from the CDR3 is TGTGCCAGCAGTGATTATGGGGGGGTGGGTGCAGAA.

As to this clone: The germline and genes are mouse ones. The read is 4 residues too short to cover the CDR3 end, so that end is filled in from the germline J gene. The gene calls are TRBV13-1 and TRBJ2-1; TRBD2 is a possible D gene (7 bases). V was cut by 0 bases and J by 4 bases, with 14 bases left in between. Germline values: CDR1 NSHNY, CDR2 SYGAGN. This CDR3 has 16 amino acids. The covered CDR3 bases are TGTGCCAGCAGTGATGCAAGGGGGGGGAGTTATGCT. This translates into CASSDARGGSYA. The CDR3, in full, reads CASSDARGGSYAEQFF.

In regard to this clone: Gene labels here are mouse ones. The sequence runs out 4 residues before the end of the CDR3; the remainder is reconstructed from the germline J gene. The same CDR3 arises from other DNA sequences in this sample as well. This rearrangement joins TRBV19 to TRBJ2-7; TRBD2 might be the D (7 bases). Germline V CDR1 and CDR2: FNHDT, SITEND (reference sequence). V was cut by 1 base and J by 3 bases, with 8 bases left in between. The CDR3 sequence is 13 residues long. The part of the CDR3 DNA that was read is TGTGCCAGCAGTATAAGGGGGGGCTAT. Protein product: CASSIRGGY. The complete CDR3 reads CASSIRGGYEQYF.

This clone was seen more than once but under ten times. Here the gene names and germline are mouse. The DNA ends 3 residues before the CDR3 does, and the rest of the CDR3 is filled in from the germline J gene. The chain is built from TRBV13-2 and TRBJ1-6, with 8 bases that match TRBD1. TRBJ1-6 qualifies as an ORF whose function is uncertain. The CDR3 length is 13 residues. The V gene's germline CDR1 is NNHNN and CDR2 SYGAGS (reference sequence). The V and J ends lost 2 bases and 8 bases, in that order; junction bases with no gene match: 0. The CDR3 reads CASGEQGDSPLYF. Incomplete CDR3 DNA: TGTGCCAGCGGTGAACAGGGGGATTCGCCC.

In this sample, this clone turned up a few times. The genes are named according to mouse. The CDR3 end is not reached by the read, which stops 4 residues before it; the germline J gene fills it in. This same CDR3 is encoded by further DNA sequences in the sample. The genes are TRBV13-3 and TRBJ2-3; TRBD2 agrees at 10 bases. V lost 1 base to trimming and J lost 3 bases; unmatched junction nucleotides: 2. Germline CDR1 reads NNHDY; CDR2 reads SYVADS. The CDR3 loop spans 15 amino acids. The CDR3 sequence is CASSDLGGRAETLYF. The CDR3 bases that were read are TGTGCCAGCAGTGATCTGGGGGGGCGCGCAGAA.

This clone was detected a few times. Here the gene names and germline are mouse. The read terminates 4 residues ahead of where the CDR3 ends, so the germline J gene completes it. V gene TRBV19 combines with J gene TRBJ2-7; TRBD2 aligns across 11 bases. The V gene's germline CDR1 is FNHDT and CDR2 SITEND (reference sequence). This CDR3 has 15 residues. CDR3 in amino acids: CASSPLRDWGYEQYF. Incomplete CDR3 DNA: TGTGCCAGCAGTCCTCTCCGGGACTGGGGGTAT.

This clone has more than one count but fewer than ten. Gene labels here are mouse ones. The CDR3 extends 4 residues past the end of the read, so its final part is completed from the germline J gene. The V gene is TRBV5, the J gene TRBJ2-7; 7 bases line up with TRBD1. The CDR3 spans 14 residues. Germline V gene data show CDR1 as LGHNA and CDR2 as YNLKQL (reference sequence). The DNA read from the CDR3 is TGTGCCAGCAGCCAACTCCCGGGACAGTAT. It specifies CASSQLPGQY. The CDR3 in its entirety is CASSQLPGQYEQYF.

Comments on this clone: Gene names refer to mouse genes. The sequence runs out 4 residues before the end of the CDR3; the remainder is reconstructed from the germline J gene. J is TRBJ2-7 and V is TRBV13-1; TRBD2 matches at 9 bases. The CDR3 is 15 residues long. The germline CDR1 and CDR2 sequences are NSHNY and SYGAGN. The junction had 6 bases not matched to a gene; V was cut back by 5 bases and J by 0 bases. CDR3 residues: CASRGDWGSSYEQYF. The part of the CDR3 DNA that was read is TGTGCCAGCAGAGGAGACTGGGGGAGCTCCTAT.

To note about this clone: The gene symbols are mouse symbols. Coverage ceases 4 residues before the CDR3 finishes, and the germline J gene fills in the end. The V call is TRBV13-3, the J call TRBJ1-2; tentative D call: TRBD1 (6 bases). Looked up from germline, CDR1 is NNHDY and CDR2 is SYVADS. Trimming cost V 2 bases and J 1 base, with 15 bases left between them. This CDR3 spans 16 amino acids. The covered CDR3 bases are TGTGCCAGCAGTGACTTCCCGGGACAAAAAAACTCC. This codes for CASSDFPGQKNS. The CDR3, in full, reads CASSDFPGQKNSDYTF.

This clone has only a few counts. The gene names given are mouse names. Coverage ceases 4 residues before the CDR3 finishes, and the germline J gene fills in the end. The chain is built from TRBV17 and TRBJ2-5; TRBD1 aligns across 8 bases. The germline V gene has CDR1 MNHDT and CDR2 YYDKIL. The CDR3 totals 15 residues. The sequenced part of the CDR3 DNA is TGTGCTAGCAGTAGTGGGGACAGGCGGGGAGAC. The encoded protein is CASSSGDRRGD. The full CDR3 protein is CASSSGDRRGDTQYF.

About this clone: Genes and germline come from the mouse. The DNA read from the CDR3 is TGTGCCAGCAGTGATGACCGACTGGGGATCTATGCT. Its translation is CASSDDRLGIYA. The full CDR3 sequence reads CASSDDRLGIYAEQFF. The V and J genes are TRBV13-1 and TRBJ2-1; 8 positions agree with TRBD2. The missing CDR3 end, 4 residues past where the read stops, is filled in from the germline J gene. Trimming at V came to 0 bases and at J to 3 bases, leaving 5 bases not matched to a gene. The CDR3 is 16 residues long. From germline, CDR1 is NSHNY and CDR2 SYGAGN.

This clone was seen repeatedly, ten times or more. The germline and genes are mouse ones. The CDR3 is cut off 3 residues early in the read; its end comes from the germline J gene. V and J are TRBV13-1 and TRBJ1-6, with 9 positions matching TRBD1. TRBJ1-6 is placed among ORFs of uncertain function. The CDR3 is made up of 15 amino acids. V was pared by 2 bases and J by 5 bases, with 2 bases of the junction left unmatched. Germline loops: CDR1 NSHNY, CDR2 SYGAGN. CDR3 DNA, as far as it was read: TGTGCCAGCAGTGACCGGGACAGGGATAATTCGCCC. Encoded protein: CASSDRDRDNSP. The whole CDR3 region reads CASSDRDRDNSPLYF.

This clone has a count of ten or more. Gene names are the mouse ones. Sequencing ends 4 residues short of the CDR3 end; the germline J gene provides the rest. V gene TRBV13-3 combines with J gene TRBJ1-2; 8 bases are a match to TRBD1. Germline CDR1 NNHDY, CDR2 SYVADS. The CDR3 spans 14 residues. With 5 bases clipped from V and 0 bases from J, the junction kept 3 bases outside the gene matches. The DNA read from the CDR3 is TGTGCCAGCAGGGAGGACAGGGCAAACTCC. Translating gives CASREDRANS. The CDR3 in its entirety is CASREDRANSDYTF.

About this clone itself: The germline and genes are mouse ones. Sequencing ends 3 residues short of the CDR3 end; the germline J gene provides the rest. This sequence joins TRBV19 and TRBJ1-6; 9 positions match TRBD1. TRBJ1-6 has ORF status, its function being uncertain. V trimming: 2 bases; J trimming: 0 bases; junction bases outside the gene matches: 3. Germline V gene lookup returns CDR1 FNHDT and CDR2 SITEND (reference sequence). The CDR3 runs to 17 residues. The CDR3 bases that were read are TGTGCCAGCAGTATTCCACAGGGGGCTTCCTATAATTCGCCC. Encoded protein: CASSIPQGASYNSP. The full CDR3 is CASSIPQGASYNSPLYF.

This clone was observed many times. Germline and genes here are mouse. The read is 4 residues too short to cover the CDR3 end, so that end is filled in from the germline J gene. The chain joins TRBV13-1 to TRBJ2-3, with TRBD1 as a possible D gene (6 bases). Trimming cost V 2 bases and J 2 bases, with 9 bases left between them. This CDR3 is built from 14 residues. Germline assignment: CDR1 NSHNY and CDR2 SYGAGN. The part of the CDR3 DNA that was read is TGTGCCAGCAGTGAGGGGACAAATGCAGAA. Translation: CASSEGTNAE. From start to end, the CDR3 is CASSEGTNAETLYF.

This clone was counted at least ten times. Gene names refer to mouse genes. The read terminates 4 residues before the CDR3 end, so the remaining end is supplied by the germline J gene. V and J are TRBV19 and TRBJ2-2; D remains unclear. The CDR3 consists of 13 residues. V was cut by 0 bases and J by 4 bases, with 4 bases left in between. The germline gives CDR1 FNHDT, CDR2 SITEND (reference sequence). Partial CDR3 DNA: TGTGCCAGCAGTATAGGGGGCACCGGG. Encoded protein: CASSIGGTG. The CDR3 in full is CASSIGGTGQLYF.

With regard to this clone: The genes are named according to mouse. The CDR3 extends 4 residues past the end of the read, so its final part is completed from the germline J gene. This chain uses TRBV1 with TRBJ2-7; the match to TRBD2 covers 10 bases. Germline V gene sequence: CDR1 NSQYPW, CDR2 LRSPGD (reference sequence). The CDR3 has 14 amino acids. Partial CDR3 DNA: TGCACCTGCAGTGCCTGGGGGGGCGTGAAT. Amino acids: CTCSAWGGVN. The entire CDR3 protein is CTCSAWGGVNEQYF. The variable domain in full, with the rest retrieved from reference TRBV1 and TRBJ2-7, is VTLLEQNPRWRLVPRGQAVNLRCILKNSQYPWMSWYQQDLQKQLQWLFTLRSPGDKEVKSLPGADYLATRVTDTELRLQVANMSQGRTLYCTCSAWGGVNEQYFGPGTRLTVL.

This clone was recorded many times. Gene names are the mouse ones. Sequencing ends 4 residues short of the CDR3 end; the germline J gene provides the rest. This sample also contains other DNA sequences that code for the same CDR3. V usage is TRBV5 and J usage is TRBJ2-3; D might be TRBD2 (7 bases). CDR1 is LGHNA, CDR2 YNLKQL, per germline (reference sequence). The CDR3 covers 16 residues. V was pared by 0 bases and J by 0 bases, with 10 bases between. CDR3 protein: CASSQDWGPSAETLYF. The sequenced CDR3 bases are TGTGCCAGCAGCCAAGACTGGGGGCCTAGTGCAGAA.

With respect to this clone: Gene labels here are mouse ones. The CDR3 extends 4 residues past the end of the read, so its final part is completed from the germline J gene. The J gene is TRBJ2-7, the V gene TRBV19; D might be TRBD1 (6 bases). CDR1 is FNHDT, CDR2 SITEND, per germline (reference sequence). The length of the CDR3 is 12 residues. The sequenced CDR3 bases are TGTGCCAGCAGCCAACAGGGTCAT. It specifies CASSQQGH. The CDR3 in its entirety is CASSQQGHEQYF.

For this clone: Gene and germline names: mouse. The DNA ends 4 residues before the CDR3 does, and the rest of the CDR3 is filled in from the germline J gene. The chain combines TRBV13-1 with TRBJ2-1, with TRBD2 matching over 7 bases. The germline V gene encodes CDR1 NSHNY and CDR2 SYGAGN. J gave up 1 base and V 2 bases, and 3 bases lay outside the gene matches. The CDR3 is 15 amino acids. Incomplete CDR3 DNA: TGTGCCAGCAGTGAGGGGACTGAGAACTATGCT. Encoded protein: CASSEGTENYA. The full CDR3 sequence reads CASSEGTENYAEQFF.

On this clone: Each gene name is a mouse one. The CDR3 sequence: CTCSADGRGTGQLYF. The CDR3 DNA, read in part, is TGCACCTGCAGTGCAGATGGGAGGGGCACCGGG. The chain uses TRBV1 and TRBJ2-2; tentatively, D is TRBD1 (5 bases). The read gets to within 4 residues of the CDR3 end, and the germline J gene fills in the rest. The CDR3 has 15 residues. CDR1 NSQYPW and CDR2 LRSPGD come from the germline V gene (reference sequence). V was shortened by 0 bases and J by 4 bases, with 9 bases between the two germline ends.

This clone turned up a few times. Gene and germline names: mouse. The read is 4 residues too short to cover the CDR3 end, so that end is filled in from the germline J gene. The V call is TRBV1, the J call TRBJ2-2; TRBD1 matches at 9 bases. CDR1 and CDR2 (germline): NSQYPW, LRSPGD (reference sequence). Unmatched junction bases numbered 3, after V lost 4 bases and J lost 3 bases. This CDR3 spans 15 amino acids. The CDR3 is CTCSVDRGDTGQLYF. The CDR3 DNA, read in part, is TGCACCTGCAGTGTGGACAGGGGAGACACCGGG.

In regard to this clone: Mouse names are used for the genes. The read stops 4 residues short of the end of the CDR3; the missing end is completed from the germline J gene. This rearrangement joins TRBV13-2 to TRBJ2-1; TRBD2 aligns across 8 bases. The germline gives CDR1 NNHNN, CDR2 SYGAGS (reference sequence). The CDR3 consists of 14 residues. V shed 2 bases, J shed 3 bases, and the junction held 1 base outside the gene matches. CDR3 DNA (partial): TGTGCCAGCGGTGACTGGGGGGTCTATGCT. It encodes CASGDWGVYA. The full-length CDR3 reads as CASGDWGVYAEQFF.